The entry that follows covers one TCR beta chain sequence. The antigen is unknown. One junction end does not reproduce the germline sequence, and a read error may be involved. The data derive from a study of blood T cells in healthy people across ages. Study-wide results and caveats: CMV status of donors was not determined, possibly confounding expanded clonotype changes.

A second PCR of about 7 to 12 cycles used a sample-barcoded 5' primer and a J-beta primer mix. Each CDR3 protein gets one entry after TCRdb re-called the 5' RACE reads with MiXCR. The data hold fewer than 1,000,000 distinct CDR3 sequences, with about 45% observed a single time. This TCR came from a man older than 75 in good health. The sequenced sample was blood.

The CDR3: CAIGEGTMYNEQFF. Here the CDR3 DNA reads TGTGCCATCGGTGAAGGGACAATGTACAATGAGCAGTTCTTC. The chain joins TRBV10-3 to TRBJ2-1, with D perhaps matching TRBD1 (6 bases). The CDR3 runs to 14 residues. Germline CDR1 and CDR2: ENHRY and SYGVKD.